This TCR beta chain was documented in a study of OX40 agonist ivuxolimab in advanced cancers. This CDR3 region has 16 residues. Per germline, CDR1 KGHSH and CDR2 LQKENI. V was trimmed by 0 bases and J by 2 bases, leaving 12 bases between them. Autoimmune disease history or systemic immunosuppression excluded patients. Notes on this clone: The antigen is undetermined.

General study points: The authors also found low normalized T-cell clonal expansion in some nonresponders. Researchers report that CD8+ T cells had, on average, more expanded clones than CD4+.

Libraries were prepared by immunoSEQ multiplex PCR; TCRdb keeps only in-frame clonotypes and omits some of them. This table holds some 64,000 clones, roughly 85% found once. V and J are TRBV18 and TRBJ2-3, with D possibly TRBD1 on 5 matching bases. This TCR was sampled from an adult with an advanced solid tumor such as melanoma, head and neck, liver or kidney cancer. Specimen: CD4+ or CD8+ T cells sorted from blood, collected in a trial of the OX40 agonist ivuxolimab. CDR3 bases: TGTGCCAGCTCACCACCTGTCAGGGCGTCCACAGATACGCAGTATTTT. Residues: CASSPPVRASTDTQYF.